The 17 T cell receptor beta chains below come from one sample, sequenced in a study of blood T cell repertoires in COVID-19. Generated by immunoSEQ multiplex PCR, the TCRdb table keeps only in-frame clones and is missing some. Of hundreds of thousands of clones in the sample, about four fifths were seen once. Sequences were obtained from PBMCs or T cells enriched from blood (not recorded which). The source of these receptors is a man aged 35 to 55 who had been exposed to COVID-19.

The chain recombines TRBV10-2 with TRBJ1-1; D gene uncertain. This CDR3 spans 11 amino acids. The germline gives CDR1 WSHSY, CDR2 SAAADI. Trimming pared 3 bases from V and 10 bases from J, leaving 9 bases between. This CDR3 reads CASSDRRGAFF. The CDR3 coding sequence is TGCGCCAGCAGTGACCGCCGAGGAGCTTTCTTT.

This chain connects TRBV5-6 to TRBJ2-7; the D gene is possibly TRBD2 (5 bases). Germline V CDR1 and CDR2: SGHDT, YYEEEE. The CDR3 runs to 15 residues. V was pared by 0 bases and J by 4 bases, with 14 bases between. The CDR3 here is CASSLESGSGYEQYF. The CDR3 coding sequence is TGTGCCAGCAGCTTGGAATCGGGGTCGGGATACGAGCAGTACTTC.

This clone appeared a few times. The chain joins TRBV11-2 to TRBJ2-7, with D perhaps matching TRBD1 (5 bases). Trimming stripped 5 bases from V and 3 bases from J, with 11 bases between. Germline V gene data show CDR1 as SGHAT and CDR2 as FQNNGV. This CDR3 has 13 amino acids. The CDR3 loop is CASSTPGYYEQYF. DNA of the CDR3: TGTGCCAGCAGCACACCAGGGTACTACGAGCAGTACTTC.

The chain combines TRBV11-3 with TRBJ2-1; weak D call: TRBD1 (5 bases). Germline loops: CDR1 SGHNT, CDR2 YENEEA. The CDR3 contains 15 residues. Trimming shortened V by 0 bases and J by 6 bases, and 12 bases separated the two germline ends. CDR3 loop: CASSLEWGPSNEQFF. In DNA, the CDR3 is TGTGCCAGCAGCTTAGAGTGGGGCCCCAGCAATGAGCAGTTCTTC.

V is TRBV2 and J is TRBJ2-1, with a possible D match to TRBD2 (7 bases). Between the trimmed V and J ends, which lost 8 bases and 13 bases, there was a span of 30 bases. The CDR3 consists of 16 residues. The germline gives CDR1 SNHLY, CDR2 FYNNEI. The DNA for the CDR3 is TGTGCCAGCTTATGGTCGGGTTCGGGACCTAGGGGGGGACAGTTCTTC. Encoded protein: CASLWSGSGPRGGQFF.

This clone appeared once. J is TRBJ2-1 and V is TRBV28; 8 bases line up with TRBD2. CDR1 and CDR2 from the germline V gene are MDHEN and SYDVKM. The ends lost 9 bases at V and 7 bases at J; junction bases unmatched: 11. CDR3 length: 14 residues. CDR3 residues: CASFGREEGNEQFF. DNA for the CDR3: TGTGCCAGTTTTGGGCGGGAGGAGGGGAATGAGCAGTTCTTC.

The chain couples TRBV21-1 to TRBJ2-2; the table assigns TRBD1, which was not confirmed against the DNA. TRBV21-1 is tagged as a pseudogene. The CDR3 is 21 amino acids. DNA for the CDR3: TGTGCCAGCAGCAATGCCCCCACCGACAGAAACCAATTTCCGAACACCGGGGAGCTGTTTTTT. Protein product: CASSNAPTDRNQFPNTGELFF.

The V call is TRBV4-2, the J call TRBJ2-7, with TRBD1 as a possible D gene (5 bases). V lost 3 bases, J lost 7 bases, and 19 bases lay in between. The CDR3 sequence is 15 residues long. Germline-derived CDR1 and CDR2 are LGHNA and YNFKEQ. The CDR3 DNA follows: TGTGCCAGCAGCCATTCCGACAGAGCTGCCGGGGAGCAGTACTTC. Protein: CASSHSDRAAGEQYF.

This sequence joins TRBV2 and TRBJ2-5; 8 nucleotides match TRBD2. V was clipped by 8 bases and J by 2 bases; unmatched bases: 7. The CDR3 is 14 amino acids. Germline V gives CDR1 SNHLY, CDR2 FYNNEI. In DNA form, the CDR3 reads TGTGCCAGCGGAGGACTAGCAGATCAAGAGACCCAGTACTTC. This translates into CASGGLADQETQYF.

V gene TRBV29-1 combines with J gene TRBJ2-3, with 9 nucleotides matching TRBD2. Germline CDR1 SQVTM, CDR2 ANQGSEA. CDR3 size: 15 residues. The V gene end was trimmed by 4 bases and the J gene end by 1 base; junction bases not matched to a gene: 6. The CDR3, as DNA: TGCAGCGTTGGCCAGCGGGAGGCCGGCACAGATACGCAGTATTTT. Its translation is CSVGQREAGTDTQYF.

This rearrangement joins TRBV10-2 to TRBJ2-1; TRBD1 might be the D (6 bases). Trimming left V 1 base short and J 10 bases short, with 11 bases between. Germline V gives CDR1 WSHSY, CDR2 SAAADI. CDR3 length: 13 residues. CDR3 region: CASSEFLRGEQFF. The CDR3 coding sequence is TGCGCCAGCAGTGAGTTTCTTAGGGGGGAGCAGTTCTTC.

V usage is TRBV5-1 and J usage is TRBJ2-2; tentatively, D is TRBD1 (6 bases). The CDR3 sequence is 15 residues long. V lost 2 bases and J lost 5, with 13 bases in between. Germline V gene sequence: CDR1 SGHRS, CDR2 YFSETQ. CDR3 coding DNA: TGCGCCAGCAGCTTACAGGGAACCGTTACCGGGGAGCTGTTTTTT. This codes for CASSLQGTVTGELFF. Full variable domain (outside the CDR3, taken from reference TRBV5-1 and TRBJ2-2): KAGVTQTPRYLIKTRGQQVTLSCSPISGHRSVSWYQQTPGQGLQFLFEYFSETQRNKGNFPGRFSGRQFSNSRSEMNVSTLELGDSALYLCASSLQGTVTGELFFGEGSRLTVL.

The rearrangement uses TRBV6-5 and TRBJ1-5, with D unresolved. The CDR3 is made up of 15 amino acids. Trimming left V 7 bases short and J 5 bases short, with 18 bases between. Germline V gives CDR1 MNHEY, CDR2 SVGAGI. This CDR3 reads CASMPSGRAHQPQHF. The CDR3 DNA sequence: TGTGCCAGCATGCCCTCGGGGAGAGCGCATCAGCCCCAGCATTTT.

The rearrangement joins TRBV7-9 to TRBJ1-1; D is undetermined. Per the germline V gene, CDR1 is SEHNR and CDR2 is FQNEAQ (reference sequence). Trimming pared 4 bases from V and 5 bases from J, leaving 8 bases between. The CDR3 spans 12 residues. The CDR3: CASSSDLTEAFF. CDR3 DNA sequence: TGTGCCAGCAGCTCAGATCTTACTGAAGCTTTCTTT.

CDR3 residues: CASSQQGIAEKLFF. DNA of the CDR3: TGTGCCAGCTCTCAACAGGGGATAGCGGAAAAACTGTTTTTT. The rearrangement joins TRBV18 to TRBJ1-4; 7 nucleotides match TRBD1. The CDR3 extends over 14 amino acids. Germline trimming cut 6 bases from V and 8 bases from J; bases unmatched to any gene: 9. The V gene's germline CDR1 is KGHSH and CDR2 LQKENI. The entire variable domain, with the rest obtained from reference TRBV18 and TRBJ1-4, is as follows: NAGVMQNPRHLVRRRGQEARLRCSPMKGHSHVYWYRQLPEEGLKFMVYLQKENIIDESGMPKERFSAEFPKEGPSILRIQQVVRGDSAAYFCASSQQGIAEKLFFGSGTQLSVL.

The table lists this clone with a count of one. The V gene is TRBV5-5, the J gene TRBJ1-1; D remains ambiguous. This CDR3 contains 12 residues. Germline V gene sequence: CDR1 SGHKS, CDR2 YYEKEE (reference sequence). The germline V and J ends were trimmed by 2 bases and 8 bases, with 10 bases remaining between them. The CDR3 DNA sequence: TGTGCCAGCAGCTTTTCCCAGAAAGAAGCTTTCTTT. It encodes CASSFSQKEAFF. The full variable domain, rest sourced from reference TRBV5-5 and TRBJ1-1, is DAGVTQSPTHLIKTRGQQVTLRCSPISGHKSVSWYQQVLGQGPQFIFQYYEKEERGRGNFPDRFSARQFPNYSSELNVNALLLGDSALYLCASSFSQKEAFFGQGTRLTVV.

CDR3 sequence (DNA): TGTGCCTGGAGCGGACAGGGTGGAAATGAGCAGTTCTTC. This translates into CAWSGQGGNEQFF. The chain has TRBV30 and TRBJ2-1; TRBD1 agrees at 8 bases. This CDR3 has 13 residues. Germline V lookup: CDR1 GTSNPN, CDR2 SVGIG (reference sequence). J was trimmed by 7 bases and V by 3 bases; bases with no gene match: 5.